The rows below give T cell receptor beta chains drawn from one sample of a study of type 1 regulatory T cells. MiXCR, run by TCRdb on the reads, gives a single entry per CDR3 protein. The repertoire holds over 6,000 distinct CDR3 sequences, with roughly a third as singletons. Antigens of these TCRs are unknown. The sequencing input was cultured type 1 regulatory T (Tr1) cells, either the whole culture or a sorted fraction (not recorded which). The receptor set was obtained from a human donor in good health. CDR3s include the opening cysteine and the closing phenylalanine or tryptophan. A D gene is named only where the DNA matches it firmly. Expanded clones get a size class; other rows say once, few or many, or leave the size out.

TRBV12-3/TRBV12-4	.	.	TRBJ2-1	TGTGCCAGCAGCGTGACAGTAAACTATGAGCAGTTCTTC	CASSVTVNYEQFF
TRBV20-1	medium-sized	TRBD1	TRBJ2-7	TGCAGTGCTATGACAGGGTTTACCTACGAGCAGTACTTC	CSAMTGFTYEQYF
TRBV7-6	few	TRBD1	TRBJ1-2	TGTGCCAGCAGCTTCACAGGGGGTAATGGCTACACCTTC	CASSFTGGNGYTF
TRBV7-7	few	TRBD2	TRBJ2-3	TGTGCCAGCAGCGTAGGACTAGCGGGAGCAGATACGCAGTATTTT	CASSVGLAGADTQYF
TRBV12-3/TRBV12-4	.	.	TRBJ1-2	TGTGCTACGCGCTGGCAGGGGCGAGCTAACTATGGCTACACCTTC	CATRWQGRANYGYTF
TRBV29-1	few	.	TRBJ2-4	TGCAGCGCAGATACAATGGTTGGAAACATTCAGTACTTC	CSADTMVGNIQYF
TRBV28	few	.	TRBJ1-2	TGTGCCAGCAGTCTTTTCTATGGCTACACCTTC	CASSLFYGYTF
TRBV7-9	.	.	TRBJ2-3	TGTGCCAGCAGCTTTGGACGAACAGATACGCAGTATTTT	CASSFGRTDTQYF
TRBV28	many	.	TRBJ1-1	TGTGCCAGCAAAACAGGTGCTGAAGCTTTCTTT	CASKTGAEAFF
TRBV5-6	once	.	TRBJ1-4	TGTGCCAGCAGCTTGCGTATTTCGGCGCAGACAATTAATGAAAAACTGTTTTTT	CASSLRISAQTINEKLFF
TRBV19	.	TRBD1	TRBJ1-5	TGTGCCAGTAGTACCACAGGGGATCAGCCCCAGCATTTT	CASSTTGDQPQHF
TRBV12-3/TRBV12-4	few	TRBD2	TRBJ2-7	TGTGCCAGCAGTCCAACAATAGCGGGAGCCTACGAGCAGTACTTC	CASSPTIAGAYEQYF
TRBV6-4	.	TRBD2	TRBJ2-7	TGTGCCAGCAGTGACTCGACGGGGACTAGCGGGAACTCCTACGAGCAGTACTTC	CASSDSTGTSGNSYEQYF
TRBV7-9	.	.	TRBJ1-1	TGTGCCAGCAGCCGTCCCGGGACATTGAACACTGAAGCTTTCTTT	CASSRPGTLNTEAFF
TRBV5-1	few	.	TRBJ2-2	TGCGCCAGCAGAGAGGGTATTACCGGCGGGGAGCTGTTTTTT	CASREGITGGELFF
TRBV7-9	.	.	TRBJ2-1	TGTGCCAGCAGCTTATTTTCAGACCTTAATGAGCAGTTCTTC	CASSLFSDLNEQFF
TRBV3-1	medium-sized	.	TRBJ2-3	TGTGCCAGCAGCCATGGAACATCAGATACGCAGTATTTT	CASSHGTSDTQYF
TRBV12-3/TRBV12-4	.	.	TRBJ2-7	TGTGCCAGCAGTTTAAGGGCGGGGAAGAGCTCCTACGAGCAGTACTTC	CASSLRAGKSSYEQYF
TRBV27	.	TRBD2	TRBJ2-1	TGTGCCAGCAGTGGAGAGGGACTAGCGGTCGGTGGGCAGTTCTTC	CASSGEGLAVGGQFF
TRBV5-1	medium-sized	TRBD1	TRBJ2-3	TGCGCCAGCAAGGTTGGACAGGCGGATACGCAGTATTTT	CASKVGQADTQYF
TRBV27	.	TRBD2	TRBJ2-1	TGTGCCAGCAGGGTTAGCGGGAGCTCCTACAATGAGCAGTTCTTC	CASRVSGSSYNEQFF
TRBV7-8	.	.	TRBJ2-3	TGTGCCAGCAGCTTAGTCGTGGGTACGCAGTATTTT	CASSLVVGTQYF
TRBV2	.	.	TRBJ2-5	TGTGCCAGCAGTGTAGCTCAGGAGACCCAGTACTTC	CASSVAQETQYF
TRBV9	medium-sized	TRBD1	TRBJ2-7	TGTGCCAGCAGCGCCGGGACAGGGGGCCCGCCCGCCTCCTACGAGCAGTACTTC	CASSAGTGGPPASYEQYF
TRBV21-1	once	.	TRBJ2-7	TGTGCCAGCAGCAAATACAGGGGGGGCTACGAGCAGTACTTC	CASSKYRGGYEQYF
TRBV12-3/TRBV12-4	.	TRBD1	TRBJ2-1	TGTGCCACCCAGGGGGAGTTGGCCAATGAGCAGTTCTTC	CATQGELANEQFF
TRBV28	.	.	TRBJ2-2	TGTGCCAGCAGTTTGTTCGACAGGACGAAGGCCGGGGAGCTGTTTTTT	CASSLFDRTKAGELFF
TRBV5-1	many	.	TRBJ1-2	TGCGCCAGCAGCTTGGTAACGGCCGCGAACTATGGCTACACCTTC	CASSLVTAANYGYTF
TRBV2	.	TRBD1	TRBJ2-5	TGTGCCAGCAGGGCCGGGACAGCTCGCGAGACCCAGTACTTC	CASRAGTARETQYF
TRBV7-8	.	.	TRBJ2-1	TGTGCCAGCAGCTTAGTGCAGGAAGCCTACAATGAGCAGTTCTTC	CASSLVQEAYNEQFF
TRBV6-6	few	.	TRBJ2-5	TGTGCCAGCAGTTATCGTGACAGACTCCTCGAAGAGACCCAGTACTTC	CASSYRDRLLEETQYF
TRBV2	.	.	TRBJ1-6	TGTGCCAGCCACAGGGCTGGAGCTGGGACACCCCTCCACTTT	CASHRAGAGTPLHF
TRBV20-1	few	TRBD2	TRBJ2-1	TGCAGTGCTAGATTGAGCGGGAACTCCTACAATGAGCAGTTCTTC	CSARLSGNSYNEQFF
TRBV20-1	.	.	TRBJ2-7	TGCAGTGCGAGCGGCATGGCAGCGGATATTACCTACGAGCAGTACTTC	CSASGMAADITYEQYF
TRBV2	.	.	TRBJ1-1	TGTGCCAGCAGTGAAGGGGTTGGACCGAACACTGAAGCTTTCTTT	CASSEGVGPNTEAFF